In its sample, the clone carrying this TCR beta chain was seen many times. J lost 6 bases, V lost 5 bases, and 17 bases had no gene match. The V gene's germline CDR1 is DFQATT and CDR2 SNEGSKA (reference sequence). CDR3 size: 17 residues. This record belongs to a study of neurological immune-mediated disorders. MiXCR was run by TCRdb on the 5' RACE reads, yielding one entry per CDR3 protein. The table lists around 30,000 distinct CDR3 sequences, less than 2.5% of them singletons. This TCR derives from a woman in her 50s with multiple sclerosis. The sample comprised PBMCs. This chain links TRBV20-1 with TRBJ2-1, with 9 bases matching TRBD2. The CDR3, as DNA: TGCAGTGCTTCCCGGGTAGCGGGAGTACCATCGGGCAATGAGCAGTTCTTC. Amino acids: CSASRVAGVPSGNEQFF.